This T cell receptor (beta chain) derives from a study of CD8 T cells in ankylosing spondylitis. Study-wide findings and caveats: As reported, disease-linked clones showed significant enrichment in matched ankylosing spondylitis synovial fluid. The disease-linked clones had a CD8+ phenotype and low blood frequencies. Made up of fewer than 10 highly homologous variants, a TCR beta motif appeared characteristic of ankylosing spondylitis blood. Some motif variants had been reported before (in reactive arthritis synovial fluid and blood).

This clonotype occurred many times. Its antigen remains unidentified. V was pared by 0 bases and J by 3 bases, with 2 bases of the junction left unmatched. The CDR3 has 15 residues. Germline V gene sequence: CDR1 MNHEY, CDR2 SVGAGI. Quantitative 5'-RACE with molecular barcodes was used to make the TCR beta libraries. TCRdb reanalysed the 5' RACE reads using MiXCR and keeps one entry per CDR3 protein. The data contain approximately 520,000 distinct CDR3 sequences, approximately 5.3% of them seen just once; the ten biggest clones take up around 3.5%. Sample: blood, either unsorted or a sorted T cell fraction (not recorded which). The receptor was isolated from a male donor with ankylosing spondylitis. The rearrangement uses TRBV6-5 and TRBJ1-5; 7 nucleotides align to TRBD1. The CDR3 nucleotides are TGTGCCAGCAGTTACTCCAGGGGGTACAATCAGCCCCAGCATTTT. This encodes CASSYSRGYNQPQHF.